This TCR beta chain was identified during a study of blood T cell repertoires in COVID-19. Sequencing was performed with immunoSEQ multiplex PCR; in TCRdb, only in-frame clones are kept and a portion is missing. Among over 110,000 clones listed, around 80% were seen once. This TCR derives from a man between 70 and 80 years old who had recovered from COVID-19. The sample comprised peripheral blood.

For the CDR3, the DNA is TGCGCCAGTAGACCCGCCTACAGGGGGCGTCACTACGAGCAGTACTTC. The encoded protein is CASRPAYRGRHYEQYF. The chain combines TRBV5-1 with TRBJ2-7; 9 bases are a match to TRBD1. The germline CDR1 and CDR2 sequences are SGHRS and YFSETQ. The CDR3 covers 16 residues. V trimming: 8 bases; J trimming: 3 bases; junction bases outside the gene matches: 15.